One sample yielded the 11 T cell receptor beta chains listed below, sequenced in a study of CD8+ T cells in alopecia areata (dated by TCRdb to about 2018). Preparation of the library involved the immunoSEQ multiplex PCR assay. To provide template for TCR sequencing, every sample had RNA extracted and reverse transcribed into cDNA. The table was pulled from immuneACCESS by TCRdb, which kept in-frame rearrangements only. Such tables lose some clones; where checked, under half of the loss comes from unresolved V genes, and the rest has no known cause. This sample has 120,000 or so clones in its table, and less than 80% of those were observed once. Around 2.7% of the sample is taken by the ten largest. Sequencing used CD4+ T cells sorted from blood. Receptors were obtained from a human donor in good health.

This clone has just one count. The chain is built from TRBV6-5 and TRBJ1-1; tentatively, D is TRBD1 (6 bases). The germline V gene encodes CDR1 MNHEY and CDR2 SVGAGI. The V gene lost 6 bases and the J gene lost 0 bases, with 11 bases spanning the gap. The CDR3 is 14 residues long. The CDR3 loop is CASRGAGLNTEAFF. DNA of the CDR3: TGTGCCAGCAGGGGGGCCGGGTTGAACACTGAAGCTTTCTTT.

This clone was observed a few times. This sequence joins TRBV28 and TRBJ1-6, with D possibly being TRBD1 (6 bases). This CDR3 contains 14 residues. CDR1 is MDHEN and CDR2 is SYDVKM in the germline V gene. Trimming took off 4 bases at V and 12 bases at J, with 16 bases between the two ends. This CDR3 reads CASSSRRGPGPLHF. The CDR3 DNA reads TGTGCCAGCAGTTCAAGGCGGGGGCCCGGACCCCTCCACTTT.

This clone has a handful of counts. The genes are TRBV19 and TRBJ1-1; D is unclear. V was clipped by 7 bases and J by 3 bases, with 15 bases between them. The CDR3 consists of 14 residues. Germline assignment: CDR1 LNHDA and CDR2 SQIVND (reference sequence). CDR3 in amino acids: CASIEAGGDTEAFF. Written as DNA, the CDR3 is TGTGCCAGTATCGAAGCTGGCGGTGACACTGAAGCTTTCTTT.

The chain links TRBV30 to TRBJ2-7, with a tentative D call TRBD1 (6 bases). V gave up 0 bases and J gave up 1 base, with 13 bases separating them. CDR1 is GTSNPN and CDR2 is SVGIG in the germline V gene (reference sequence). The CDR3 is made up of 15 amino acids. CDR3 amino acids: CAWSVRSQGSYEQYF. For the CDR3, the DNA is TGTGCCTGGAGTGTACGGAGTCAGGGGTCCTACGAGCAGTACTTC.

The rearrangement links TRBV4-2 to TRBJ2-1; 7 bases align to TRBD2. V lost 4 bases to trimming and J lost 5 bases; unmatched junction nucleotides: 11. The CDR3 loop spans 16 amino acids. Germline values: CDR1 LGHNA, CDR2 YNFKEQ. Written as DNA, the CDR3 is TGTGCCAGCAGCCCCCAAGGGGCGGGGGAAAACAATGAGCAGTTCTTC. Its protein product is CASSPQGAGENNEQFF.

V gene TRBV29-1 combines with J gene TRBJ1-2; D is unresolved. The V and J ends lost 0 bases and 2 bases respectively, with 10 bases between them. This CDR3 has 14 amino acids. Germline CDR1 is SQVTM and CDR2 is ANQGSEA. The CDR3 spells CSVEDDAGNYGYTF. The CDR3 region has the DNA TGCAGCGTTGAAGATGATGCGGGGAACTATGGCTACACCTTC.

The CDR3 DNA reads as TGTGCCAGCAGCCCCCAGCCAGGGGCAACGGAGCAGTTCTTC. Its protein product is CASSPQPGATEQFF. The chain employs TRBV9 and TRBJ2-1; a possible D gene is TRBD1 (6 bases). The CDR3 is made up of 14 amino acids. The germline V and J ends were trimmed by 4 bases and 10 bases, with 18 bases remaining between them. From germline, CDR1 is SGDLS and CDR2 YYNGEE.

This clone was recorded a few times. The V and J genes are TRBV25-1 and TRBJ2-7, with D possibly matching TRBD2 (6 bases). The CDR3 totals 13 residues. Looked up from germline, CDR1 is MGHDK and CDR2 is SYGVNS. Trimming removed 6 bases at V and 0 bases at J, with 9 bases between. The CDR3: CASRRGSSYEQYF. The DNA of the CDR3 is TGTGCCAGCAGGCGGGGAAGCTCCTACGAGCAGTACTTC.

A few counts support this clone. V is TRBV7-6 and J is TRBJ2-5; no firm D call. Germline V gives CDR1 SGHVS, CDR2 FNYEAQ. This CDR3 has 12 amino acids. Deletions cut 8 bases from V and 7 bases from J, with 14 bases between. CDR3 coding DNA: TGTGCCAGCGGGCTAGAAGTAGGGACCCAGTACTTC. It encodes CASGLEVGTQYF.

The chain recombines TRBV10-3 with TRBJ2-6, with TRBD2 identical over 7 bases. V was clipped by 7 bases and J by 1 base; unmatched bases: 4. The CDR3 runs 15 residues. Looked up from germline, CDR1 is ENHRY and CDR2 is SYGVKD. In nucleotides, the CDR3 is TGTGCCATCACTAAGGGAGGGTCTGGGGCCAACGTCCTGACTTTC. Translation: CAITKGGSGANVLTF.

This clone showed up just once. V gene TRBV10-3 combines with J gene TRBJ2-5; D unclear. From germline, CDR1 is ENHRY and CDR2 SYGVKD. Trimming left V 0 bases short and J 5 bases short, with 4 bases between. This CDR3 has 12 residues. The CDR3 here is CAISESAETQYF. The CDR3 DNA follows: TGTGCCATCAGTGAGTCTGCGGAGACCCAGTACTTC.